Presented here are 24 T cell receptor beta chains from one specimen sequenced in a study of control samples from healthy donors and cancer patients. Sequenced by immunoSEQ multiplex PCR; TCRdb stores in-frame clones only, minus some. The data show some 140,000 clones, with under 90% seen just once and 6.5% to 9.5% held by the top ten. Sequences were obtained from PBMCs. The receptor source for this set is a man aged 50 to 60 with head and neck cancer.

This sequence joins TRBV7-6 and TRBJ2-5; the D gene is possibly TRBD1 (5 bases). Trimming took 5 bases from V and 4 from J, leaving 17 bases between them. Germline CDR1 reads SGHVS; CDR2 reads FNYEAQ. The length of the CDR3 is 15 residues. The CDR3 DNA follows: TGTGCCAGCAGCCTTGACAATCCTAGGGGAGAGACCCAGTACTTC. Protein product: CASSLDNPRGETQYF. The full variable domain, its missing parts supplied by reference TRBV7-6 and TRBJ2-5, is GAGVSQSPRYKVTKRGQDVALRCDPISGHVSLYWYRQALGQGPEFLTYFNYEAQQDKSGLPNDRFSAERPEGSISTLTIQRTEQRDSAMYRCASSLDNPRGETQYFGPGTRLLVL.

The chain joins TRBV6-5 to TRBJ1-1, with TRBD1 matching 10 bases. After removal of 6 bases from V and 5 bases from J, the junction contained 9 bases not matched to a gene. Germline CDR1 is MNHEY and CDR2 is SVGAGI. The CDR3 is 15 residues long. The CDR3 region has the DNA TGTGCCAGCAGCCAAACGACAGGGGGCCGGACTGAAGCTTTCTTT. Protein product: CASSQTTGGRTEAFF.

The rearrangement links TRBV6-5 to TRBJ1-2; D gene uncertain. CDR1 is MNHEY and CDR2 is SVGAGI in the germline V gene. The CDR3 sequence is 12 residues long. Trimming took off 5 bases at V and 7 bases at J, with 11 bases between the two ends. CDR3 sequence: CASSRVGGGYTF. CDR3 in DNA: TGTGCCAGCAGTAGGGTGGGTGGTGGCTACACCTTC.

V and J are TRBV10-2 and TRBJ1-5; no clear D gene. There are 12 residues in the CDR3. Germline V CDR1 and CDR2: WSHSY, SAAADI. Trimming shortened V by 6 bases and J by 9 bases, and 12 bases separated the two germline ends. In nucleotides, the CDR3 is TGCGCCAGCAGATCCCCCGAAGGGCCCCAGCATTTT. As protein: CASRSPEGPQHF.

This clone was observed a single time. This chain links TRBV29-1 with TRBJ2-2, with 7 bases lining up with TRBD2. The CDR3 spans 13 residues. Per germline, CDR1 SQVTM and CDR2 ANQGSEA. J gave up 6 bases and V 6 bases, and 7 bases lay outside the gene matches. The CDR3 bases are TGCAGCGTGAATCCGGGGGGACCCGGGGAGCTGTTTTTT. Amino acid sequence: CSVNPGGPGELFF.

The V and J genes are TRBV28 and TRBJ2-7; D is perhaps TRBD1 (7 bases). Germline V gene sequence: CDR1 MDHEN, CDR2 SYDVKM. The CDR3 sequence is 14 residues long. The V end was cut by 3 bases, the J end by 5 bases, with 14 bases between. CDR3 protein: CASSLRRGLHEQYF. For the CDR3, the DNA is TGTGCCAGCAGTTTGAGGAGGGGGCTCCACGAGCAGTACTTC.

This chain uses TRBV18 with TRBJ2-7, with 8 positions matching TRBD2. With V trimmed by 2 bases and J by 3 bases, 6 bases remained unmatched. The CDR3 has 15 residues. Germline lookup yields CDR1 KGHSH and CDR2 LQKENI. The CDR3 spells CASSPNGAGGYEQYF. CDR3 sequence (DNA): TGTGCCAGCTCACCAAACGGGGCGGGAGGCTACGAGCAGTACTTC.

This clone was observed a few times. This sample also contains other DNA sequences that code for the same CDR3. The chain has TRBV2 and TRBJ1-5, with unresolved D. Germline V gene sequence: CDR1 SNHLY, CDR2 FYNNEI. V lost 7 bases and J lost 0, with 10 bases in between. The CDR3 contains 14 residues. The CDR3 is CASTRQNSNQPQHF. The CDR3, as DNA: TGTGCCAGCACCCGCCAAAATAGCAATCAGCCCCAGCATTTT.

The J gene is TRBJ2-1, the V gene TRBV4-1; D uncertain. CDR1 and CDR2 from the germline V gene are MGHRA and YSYEKL. Trimming cost V 4 bases and J 5 bases, with 9 bases left between them. This CDR3 has 13 amino acids. The CDR3 nucleotides read TGCGCCAGCAGCCGCCAGAAAAACAATGAGCAGTTCTTC. This encodes CASSRQKNNEQFF.

The V gene is TRBV24-1, the J gene TRBJ2-1; 9 bases line up with TRBD1. Trimming cost V 4 bases and J 8 bases; bases outside gene matches: 8. This CDR3 is 15 amino acids long. Germline V gives CDR1 KGHDR, CDR2 SFDVKD. The CDR3 DNA sequence: TGTGCCACCAGTGACTCCGGGACAGGGCTACATGAGCAGTTCTTC. It translates to CATSDSGTGLHEQFF.

The chain joins TRBV29-1 to TRBJ1-1; 7 nucleotides match TRBD1. Unmatched junction bases numbered 4, after V lost 2 bases and J lost 4 bases. Germline V gene sequence: CDR1 SQVTM, CDR2 ANQGSEA. The CDR3 loop spans 13 amino acids. The CDR3 DNA sequence: TGCAGCGTTGAAAGGGACAGTCCCACTGAAGCTTTCTTT. It yields the protein CSVERDSPTEAFF.

This chain connects TRBV7-3 to TRBJ2-5; D gene unclear. The germline V gene has CDR1 SGHTA and CDR2 FQGTGA. The CDR3 consists of 13 residues. V was trimmed by 5 bases and J by 1 base, leaving 8 bases between them. The CDR3: CASSRQPQETQYF. In DNA form, the CDR3 reads TGTGCCAGCAGCCGACAACCCCAAGAGACCCAGTACTTC.

The V and J genes are TRBV5-1 and TRBJ1-5; the D gene is possibly TRBD1 (5 bases). Between the trimmed V and J ends, which lost 0 bases and 10 bases, there was a span of 11 bases. The CDR3 runs to 13 residues. Germline V gene data show CDR1 as SGHRS and CDR2 as YFSETQ. The DNA of the CDR3 is TGCGCCAGCAGCTTGGAGTCAGGGTCACCCCAGCATTTT. Its translation: CASSLESGSPQHF.

The chain is built from TRBV24-1 and TRBJ2-2, with 7 bases identical to TRBD1. This CDR3 contains 17 residues. V shed 5 bases, J shed 4 bases, and the junction held 12 bases outside the gene matches. CDR1 and CDR2 (germline): KGHDR, SFDVKD. CDR3 loop: CATSGSPGTETTGELFF. In nucleotides, the CDR3 is TGTGCCACCAGTGGAAGCCCCGGGACAGAAACCACCGGGGAGCTGTTTTTT.

The chain joins TRBV24-1 to TRBJ2-1, with 13 nucleotides matching TRBD2. Germline trimming cut 2 bases from V and 10 bases from J; bases unmatched to any gene: 7. The CDR3 extends over 16 amino acids. The germline V gene encodes CDR1 KGHDR and CDR2 SFDVKD. The DNA of the CDR3 is TGTGCCACCAGTGATTCACTAGCGGGAGGGCCCTGGGAGCAGTTCTTC. Translating gives CATSDSLAGGPWEQFF.

V is TRBV9 and J is TRBJ2-1, with 13 nucleotides matching TRBD2. From germline, CDR1 is SGDLS and CDR2 YYNGEE. The trim removed 0 bases at V and 12 bases at J, leaving 9 bases unmatched. The CDR3 sequence is 16 residues long. CDR3 protein: CASSVGGTSGVHAQFF. The CDR3 nucleotides read TGTGCCAGCAGCGTAGGCGGGACTAGCGGGGTTCACGCGCAGTTCTTC.

The chain couples TRBV19 to TRBJ1-5; D is ambiguous. This CDR3 contains 13 residues. Per germline, CDR1 LNHDA and CDR2 SQIVND (reference sequence). V was trimmed by 9 bases and J by 2 bases, leaving 11 bases between them. The CDR3, as DNA: TGTGCCAGCACGAATGTACGCAATCAGCCCCAGCATTTT. Translating it yields CASTNVRNQPQHF.

This sequence joins TRBV19 and TRBJ1-1; no definite D call. The CDR3 covers 10 residues. Per germline, CDR1 LNHDA and CDR2 SQIVND (reference sequence). Trimming took 11 bases from V and 0 from J, leaving 4 bases between them. The CDR3 nucleotides read TGTGCCGCCGTGAACACTGAAGCTTTCTTT. As protein: CAAVNTEAFF.

Worth noting for this clone: The sample has other DNA sequences that encode this CDR3 too. This chain joins TRBV12-3 or TRBV12-4 and TRBJ1-6; D is uncertain. This CDR3 has 12 residues. The V gene lost 1 base and the J gene lost 9 bases, with 4 bases spanning the gap. CDR3 sequence: CASSLGGSPLHF. CDR3 DNA sequence: TGTGCCAGCAGTTTAGGCGGTTCACCCCTCCACTTT.

The chain is built from TRBV27 and TRBJ2-7; no clear D. The length of the CDR3 is 17 residues. Germline CDR1 reads MNHEY; CDR2 reads SMNVEV (reference sequence). Trimming pared 5 bases from V and 2 bases from J, leaving 22 bases between. CDR3 sequence (DNA): TGTGCCAGCAGTCCCTTCCTGGGCTCATTGAGCGCCTACGAGCAGTACTTC. Translated, it gives CASSPFLGSLSAYEQYF.

The chain couples TRBV27 to TRBJ1-6, with D possibly being TRBD1 (6 bases). Germline V gene lookup returns CDR1 MNHEY and CDR2 SMNVEV (reference sequence). V gave up 4 bases and J gave up 7 bases, with 14 bases separating them. The CDR3 contains 15 residues. CDR3 sequence reads: CASSWGQGMNSPLHF. The CDR3 DNA reads as TGTGCCAGCAGTTGGGGACAAGGAATGAATTCACCCCTCCACTTT.

The chain has TRBV6-5 and TRBJ2-3, with D uncertain. The V and J ends lost 6 bases and 0 bases respectively, with 13 bases between them. CDR1 is MNHEY and CDR2 is SVGAGI in the germline V gene. The CDR3 contains 15 residues. The DNA of the CDR3 is TGTGCCAGCAGCCGACTGGGCGCCAGCACAGATACGCAGTATTTT. Translating it yields CASSRLGASTDTQYF.

The DNA for the CDR3 is TGTGCCAGTACGTCGGCAGGGAGCATAAGGAACACCATATATTTT. It translates to CASTSAGSIRNTIYF. V is TRBV19 and J is TRBJ1-3; tentative D call: TRBD1 (5 bases). V lost 7 bases and J 7 bases, leaving 20 bases between the germline ends. The CDR3 runs 15 residues. Germline V gene lookup returns CDR1 LNHDA and CDR2 SQIVND (reference sequence).

The chain links TRBV6-6 to TRBJ2-7; TRBD1 might be the D (6 bases). The V end was cut by 6 bases, the J end by 3 bases, with 15 bases between. Germline lookup yields CDR1 MNHNY and CDR2 SVGAGI (reference sequence). This CDR3 contains 14 residues. The CDR3 sequence: CASRYQTGIYEQYF. The CDR3 DNA sequence: TGTGCCAGCAGATATCAGACAGGAATCTACGAGCAGTACTTC.